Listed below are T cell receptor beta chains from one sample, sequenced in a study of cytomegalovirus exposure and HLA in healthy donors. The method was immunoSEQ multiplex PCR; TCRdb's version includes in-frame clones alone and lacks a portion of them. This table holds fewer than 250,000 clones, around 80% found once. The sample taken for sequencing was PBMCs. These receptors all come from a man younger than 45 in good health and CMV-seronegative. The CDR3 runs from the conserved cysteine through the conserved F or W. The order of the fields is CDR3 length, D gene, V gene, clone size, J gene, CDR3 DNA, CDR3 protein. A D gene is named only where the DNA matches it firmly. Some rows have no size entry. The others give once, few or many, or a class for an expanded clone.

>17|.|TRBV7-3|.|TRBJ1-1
TGTGCCAGCAGCTTGAATGGGGGCGCCGTCCCTAACACTGAAGCTTTCTTT
CASSLNGGAVPNTEAFF
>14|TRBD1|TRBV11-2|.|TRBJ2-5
TGTGCCAGCAGCTTGACAGGGTACCAAGAGACCCAGTACTTC
CASSLTGYQETQYF
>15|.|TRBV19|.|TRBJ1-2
TGTGCCAGTAGTATAGGAATAGGACAGAACTATGGCTACACCTTC
CASSIGIGQNYGYTF
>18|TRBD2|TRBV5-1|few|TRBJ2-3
TGCGCCAGCAGCTCCGAAGGTCGACTAGCGGGGGTTCTAGATACGCAGTATTTT
CASSSEGRLAGVLDTQYF
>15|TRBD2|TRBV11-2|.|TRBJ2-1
TGTGCCAGCAGCCGGACTAGCGGGGCTAACAATGAGCAGTTCTTC
CASSRTSGANNEQFF
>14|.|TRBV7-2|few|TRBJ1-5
TGTGCCAGCAGCCCCCCACAGGGTTCGTGGCCCCAGCATTTT
CASSPPQGSWPQHF
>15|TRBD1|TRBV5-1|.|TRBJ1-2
TGCGCCAGCAGCCTCAGGGGGCCAACTAACTATGGCTACACCTTC
CASSLRGPTNYGYTF
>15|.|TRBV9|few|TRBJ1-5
TGTGCCAGCAGCGTAGGTGGGACACCTTATCAGCCCCAGCATTTT
CASSVGGTPYQPQHF
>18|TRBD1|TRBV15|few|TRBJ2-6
TGTGCCACCAGCAGAGTCGAACAGGGGGCGTCTGGGGCCAACGTCCTGACTTTC
CATSRVEQGASGANVLTF
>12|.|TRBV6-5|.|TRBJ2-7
TGTGCCAGCAATCCTCGAGGCTACGAGCAGTACTTC
CASNPRGYEQYF
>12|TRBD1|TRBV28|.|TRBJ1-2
TGTGCCAGCAGTCAACGACAGGGTTTGTACACCTTC
CASSQRQGLYTF
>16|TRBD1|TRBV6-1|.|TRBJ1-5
TGTGCCAGCAGTGAAAGGGGACAGGGGATGGGTCAGCCCCAGCATTTT
CASSERGQGMGQPQHF
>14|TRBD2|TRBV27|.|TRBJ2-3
TGTGCCAGCAGCCAACTAGCGGAGGGAGACACGCAGTATTTT
CASSQLAEGDTQYF
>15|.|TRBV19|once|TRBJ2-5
TGTGCCAGTAAACAAGGGGCTGCAAGGCTGGAGACCCAGTACTTC
CASKQGAARLETQYF
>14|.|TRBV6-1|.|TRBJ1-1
TGTGCCAGCAGCGACCAGCAGGGGCTGACTGAAGCTTTCTTT
CASSDQQGLTEAFF
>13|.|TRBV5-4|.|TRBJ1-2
TGTGCCAGCAGCTTGTTCCGGGAGGGGGGCTACACCTTC
CASSLFREGGYTF
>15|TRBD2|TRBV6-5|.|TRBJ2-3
TGTGCCAGCAGAAGACTAGCGGATCTTACAGATACGCAGTATTTT
CASRRLADLTDTQYF
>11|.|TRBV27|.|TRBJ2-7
TGTGCCAGCAGTTTAGGTCCCGAGCAGTACTTC
CASSLGPEQYF
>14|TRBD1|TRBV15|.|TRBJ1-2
TGTGCCACCAGCAGGGGGACAGGAGCTTATGGCTACACCTTC
CATSRGTGAYGYTF
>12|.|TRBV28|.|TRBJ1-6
TGTGCCAGCCGTATTTTTAATTCACCCCTCCACTTT
CASRIFNSPLHF
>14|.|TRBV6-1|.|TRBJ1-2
TGTGCCAGCAGATGGACTGGTAGGGACTATGGCTACACCTTC
CASRWTGRDYGYTF
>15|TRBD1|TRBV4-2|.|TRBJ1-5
TGTGCCAGCAGCCAAGAGGGGACAGACGATCAGCCCCAGCATTTT
CASSQEGTDDQPQHF
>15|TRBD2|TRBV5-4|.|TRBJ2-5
TGTGCCAGCAGCTTGCCTAGCGGGGGACAAGAGGCCCAGTACTTC
CASSLPSGGQEAQYF
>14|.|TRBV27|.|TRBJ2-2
TGTGCCAGCAGTTTATATACTAACACCGGGGAGCTGTTTTTT
CASSLYTNTGELFF
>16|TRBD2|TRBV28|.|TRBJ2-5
TGTGCCAGCCGCCTCCGGGGGGGGGTTCGGGGAGAGACCCAGTACTTC
CASRLRGGVRGETQYF
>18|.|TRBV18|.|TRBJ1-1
TGTGCCAGCTCACCAAGGGAGGAGGGACCATTTAAAACGACTGAAGCTTTCTTT
CASSPREEGPFKTTEAFF
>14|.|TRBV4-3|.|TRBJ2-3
TGCGCCAGCAGCCAGATTACAGGCAGGGATACGCAGTATTTT
CASSQITGRDTQYF
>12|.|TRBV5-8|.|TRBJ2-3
TGTGCCAGCAACCTAGGCGGTGTAACGCAGTATTTT
CASNLGGVTQYF
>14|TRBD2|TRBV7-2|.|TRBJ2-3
TGTGCCAGCAGCTTCGCGGGACTAGACGATACGCAGTATTTT
CASSFAGLDDTQYF
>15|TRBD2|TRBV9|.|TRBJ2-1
TGTGCCAGCAGCGTAGACAGCGGGGGGTACAATGAGCAGTTCTTC
CASSVDSGGYNEQFF
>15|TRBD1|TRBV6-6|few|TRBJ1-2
TGTGCCAGCAGTGATACAGGGGACTCTGATATTGGCTACACCTTC
CASSDTGDSDIGYTF
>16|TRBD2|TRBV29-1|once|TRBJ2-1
TGCAGCGTTGTTCGGAATTTAGCGGGGGGGCGGAATGAGCAGTTCTTC
CSVVRNLAGGRNEQFF
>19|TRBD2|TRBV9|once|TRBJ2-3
TGTGCCAGCAGCGTATCTTCGGGGGGGCCGGGAAAGTTAACAGATACGCAGTATTTT
CASSVSSGGPGKLTDTQYF
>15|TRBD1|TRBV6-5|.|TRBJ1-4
TGTGCCAGCAGTGTGACAGGGGGCGCGAGGGAAAAACTGTTTTTT
CASSVTGGAREKLFF
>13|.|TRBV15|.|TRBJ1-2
TGTGCCACAGCTACAGGGAATAACTATGGCTACACCTTC
CATATGNNYGYTF
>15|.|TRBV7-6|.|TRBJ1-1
TGTGCCAGCAGCTTATCGGGAATCATGAACACTGAAGCTTTCTTT
CASSLSGIMNTEAFF
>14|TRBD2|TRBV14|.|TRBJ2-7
TGTGCCAGCAGCGCAAGCGGGGTCTCCTACGAGCAGTACTTC
CASSASGVSYEQYF
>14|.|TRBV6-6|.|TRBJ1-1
TGTGCCAGCAGTTACTCCGCGGTGAACACTGAAGCTTTCTTT
CASSYSAVNTEAFF
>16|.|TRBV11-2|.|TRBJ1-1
TGTGCCAGCACCTATACCCAAACAGGCGCAAACACTGAAGCTTTCTTT
CASTYTQTGANTEAFF
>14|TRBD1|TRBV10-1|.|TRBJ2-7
TGCGCCAGCAGTGAGACAGGGGGTCCCTACGAGCAGTACTTC
CASSETGGPYEQYF
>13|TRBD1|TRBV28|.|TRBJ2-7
TGTGCCAGCAGTTTTACAGGGGGCTACGAGCAGTACTTC
CASSFTGGYEQYF
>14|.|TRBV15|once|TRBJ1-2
TGTGCCACCAGCAGAGATCAGTTAACCTATGGCTACACCTTC
CATSRDQLTYGYTF
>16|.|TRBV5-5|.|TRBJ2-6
TGTGCCAGCAGCTTAACAGGGAACTCTGGGGCCAGCGTCCTGACTTTC
CASSLTGNSGASVLTF
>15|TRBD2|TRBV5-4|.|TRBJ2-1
TGTGCCAGCAGCCTGCCGGGACTAGCGGCCAATGAGCAGTTCTTC
CASSLPGLAANEQFF
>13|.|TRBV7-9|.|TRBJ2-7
TGTGCCAGCAGCTTAAGTACAGCCTACGAGCAGTACTTC
CASSLSTAYEQYF
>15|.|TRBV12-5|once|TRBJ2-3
TGTGCTAGTGGCTCCACAGGGCCCACCACAGATACGCAGTATTTT
CASGSTGPTTDTQYF
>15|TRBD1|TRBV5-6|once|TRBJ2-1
TGTGCCAGCAGCTTGGGGGACAGAACCTACAATGAGCAGTTCTTC
CASSLGDRTYNEQFF
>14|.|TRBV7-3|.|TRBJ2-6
TGTGCCAGCAGCTCGAACTCTGGGGCCAGCGTCCTGACCTTC
CASSSNSGASVLTF
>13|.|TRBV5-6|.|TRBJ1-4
TGTGCCAGCAGCTTGGCCCGGGATGAGAAACTGTTTTTT
CASSLARDEKLFF